A single sample is the source of the 9 T cell receptor beta chains below, sequenced in a study of cytomegalovirus exposure and HLA in healthy donors (TCRdb year 2017). Library preparation employed the immunoSEQ multiplex PCR assay. A mixture of 60 forward primers for TCR Vbeta segments and 13 reverse primers for TCR Jbeta segments was used in the multiplex PCR. Here the immuneACCESS table is served through TCRdb, limited to in-frame sequences with V and J called. Missing clones are a known gap in these copies; in checked studies unresolved V genes cover under half, and the rest lacks a known reason. The sample profile shows roughly 120,000 clones; 70% to 80% of them were found once. The ten biggest clones cover 1.6% of the sample. Input material: PBMCs. These TCRs come from a woman younger than 30 in good health and CMV-seronegative.

J is TRBJ1-1 and V is TRBV29-1, with D possibly matching TRBD1 (6 bases). Trimming left V 7 bases short and J 1 base short, with 16 bases between. The CDR3 has 14 residues. CDR1 is SQVTM, CDR2 ANQGSEA, per germline. This CDR3 is CSALPGHKNTEAFF. The CDR3 region has the DNA TGCAGCGCTTTACCGGGACATAAGAACACTGAAGCTTTCTTT.

The chain uses TRBV6-5 and TRBJ1-2, with 7 bases lining up with TRBD1. Germline V gene sequence: CDR1 MNHEY, CDR2 SVGAGI. V lost 6 bases to trimming and J lost 0 bases; unmatched junction nucleotides: 7. CDR3 length equals 15 residues. CDR3 in DNA: TGTGCCAGCAGCTATGGGACAGAGGCTAACTATGGCTACACCTTC. Its protein is CASSYGTEANYGYTF.

The chain is built from TRBV19 and TRBJ2-1, with 8 bases identical to TRBD2. V shed 1 base and J 4 bases; nucleotides not matched to a gene: 9. This CDR3 contains 17 residues. The germline gives CDR1 LNHDA, CDR2 SQIVND (reference sequence). CDR3 sequence reads: CASSIALRLAGYNEQFF. The CDR3 region has the DNA TGTGCCAGTAGTATAGCCTTACGCTTAGCGGGGTACAATGAGCAGTTCTTC.

The chain is built from TRBV27 and TRBJ1-3; no clear D. CDR1 is MNHEY, CDR2 SMNVEV, per germline (reference sequence). Trimming took 5 bases from V and 0 from J, leaving 14 bases between them. The CDR3 spans 16 residues. CDR3 sequence (DNA): TGTGCCAGCAGTATGACTTGGCGGGCCTCTGGAAACACCATATATTTT. Amino acids: CASSMTWRASGNTIYF.

V and J are TRBV4-2 and TRBJ2-1; 10 bases line up with TRBD2. The CDR3 length is 16 residues. Germline values: CDR1 LGHNA, CDR2 YNFKEQ. V gave up 6 bases and J gave up 4 bases; unmatched junction bases: 9. The CDR3: CASSHSGGAGYNEQFF. The CDR3 DNA reads TGTGCCAGCAGTCACAGCGGGGGGGCCGGGTACAATGAGCAGTTCTTC.

The genes are TRBV5-4 and TRBJ2-7; 9 nucleotides match TRBD1. V dropped 4 bases and J dropped 4; count of bases not matched to a gene: 6. The CDR3 runs to 14 residues. Looked up from germline, CDR1 is SGHNT and CDR2 is YYREEE (reference sequence). Here the CDR3 DNA reads TGTGCCAGCAGCCCTATGGACAGGGGTTACGAGCAGTACTTC. Its translation: CASSPMDRGYEQYF.

V is TRBV6-5 and J is TRBJ1-2, with D perhaps matching TRBD1 (6 bases). V lost 8 bases, J lost 5 bases, and 15 bases lay in between. CDR1 MNHEY and CDR2 SVGAGI come from the germline V gene. CDR3 length: 13 residues. The CDR3 protein is CASLGANEYGYTF. CDR3 DNA: TGTGCCAGCTTGGGGGCGAACGAATATGGCTACACCTTC.

V gene TRBV4-1 combines with J gene TRBJ2-7; possible D gene TRBD2, 5 bases. This CDR3 contains 16 residues. V was trimmed by 0 bases and J by 5 bases, leaving 17 bases between them. Germline V lookup: CDR1 MGHRA, CDR2 YSYEKL. CDR3 loop: CASSQEYNEGRNEQYF. The CDR3, as DNA: TGCGCCAGCAGCCAAGAGTACAACGAGGGAAGGAACGAGCAGTACTTC.

The rearrangement links TRBV10-3 to TRBJ1-2; unclear D gene. CDR1 is ENHRY and CDR2 is SYGVKD in the germline V gene. V was trimmed by 8 bases and J by 1 base, leaving 8 bases between them. CDR3 size: 12 residues. The CDR3 DNA follows: TGTGCCATCGGGCTGAATAACTATGGCTACACCTTC. Translating it yields CAIGLNNYGYTF.